This TCR beta chain originates from a study of cytomegalovirus exposure and HLA in healthy donors. Study outcomes and limitations: After further analysis at a later stage, some 15,000 TCR beta sequences were associated with HLA alleles at 0.05 false discovery rate.

With 60 Vbeta and 13 Jbeta primers, the PCR was carried out. Libraries were prepared by immunoSEQ multiplex PCR; TCRdb keeps only in-frame clonotypes and omits some of them. The top ten hold roughly 9% of the sample, which has 95,000 to 130,000 clones, roughly 69% seen once. The germline V gene encodes CDR1 MNHNS and CDR2 SASEGT. The CDR3 is made up of 15 amino acids. Losses at the gene ends were 1 base for V and 0 bases for J; bases not matched to a gene: 1. This clone has a handful of counts. Its specificity is unknown. The rearrangement links TRBV6-1 to TRBJ2-7; 9 positions agree with TRBD1. Sequencing input: PBMCs. This sequence originates from a woman between 40 and 55 years old in good health and CMV-seropositive. CDR3 in amino acids: CASSEETGGSYEQYF. The CDR3 DNA reads TGTGCCAGCAGTGAAGAGACAGGGGGCTCCTACGAGCAGTACTTC.